This section outlines one T cell receptor (beta chain) sequence together with its context. These data originate in a study of blood T cell repertoires in COVID-19. Study in general: Material from acute and convalescent COVID-19 was sourced from the United States, Italy and Spain. T cells, B-cell-depleted T cells, or PBMCs supplied cDNA or gDNA.

In the original workflow: The assay estimated nucleated cells by amplifying reference gene primers. Clones were read by immunoSEQ multiplex PCR, and TCRdb kept only the in-frame ones, dropping some. The D gene and trimming were derived from the DNA, and the V and J assignments and clone size from that table. The data show 95,000 to 150,000 clones, about nine tenths seen once. Trimming removed 3 bases from V and 4 bases from J; junction bases left unmatched: 7. The CDR3 sequence is 16 residues long. Germline V gene sequence: CDR1 LNHDA, CDR2 SQIVND (reference sequence). The source is a man in his forties or fifties with acute or convalescent COVID-19. Source material: peripheral blood. V is TRBV19 and J is TRBJ2-5; 11 nucleotides agree with TRBD1. The CDR3, as DNA: TGTGCCAGTAGTATGGGGGGGACAGGGGGTTCAGAGACCCAGTACTTC. Its translation is CASSMGGTGGSETQYF.